This T cell receptor beta chain was identified in a study of blood T cells in healthy people across ages. Study findings and constraints: Using unsorted PBMCs precluded a conclusive naive versus antigen-experienced comparison.

Germline V gene data show CDR1 as SNHLY and CDR2 as FYNNEI. V dropped 6 bases and J dropped 0 bases, with 15 bases sitting between them. CDR3 size: 16 residues. Of note for this clonotype: Its antigen is unknown.

It was with a sample-barcoded 5' primer and a J-beta primer mix that a second PCR of roughly 7 to 12 cycles was run. TCRdb analysed the 5' RACE reads with MiXCR anew, one entry per CDR3 protein. The sample holds around 750,000 distinct CDR3 sequences, around half seen once. Sample: blood. This rearrangement joins TRBV2 to TRBJ2-1; TRBD1 is a possible D gene (5 bases). This TCR came from an elderly man in good health. CDR3 DNA: TGTGCCAGCAGATACAACCCCCAGGGCTCCTACAATGAGCAGTTCTTC. The encoded protein is CASRYNPQGSYNEQFF.